Presented here are 21 T cell receptor beta chains from one specimen sequenced in a study of T cells expressing NK-cell markers. Following a re-call of the 5' RACE reads, TCRdb has one entry per CDR3 protein and lacks DNA. The sample has approximately 550,000 distinct CDR3 sequences. The sequencing sample was made of blood T cells: a sorted CD56 or NKG2C T cell subset, CD4+ or CD8+ T cells, or bulk PBMC T cells (not recorded which). The origin of the receptors is a man aged 18-30 years in good health.

This chain uses TRBV27 with TRBJ2-6; the TCRdb D gene call, TRBD1, has no DNA to confirm it. The CDR3 sequence is 21 residues long. CDR1 MNHEY and CDR2 SMNVEV come from the germline V gene (reference sequence). The CDR3 reads CASSLNAIGHKKLSGANVLTF.

The chain combines TRBV4-1 with TRBJ2-1; TCRdb picks TRBD1, but there is no DNA to check that call. CDR1 is MGHRA and CDR2 is YSYEKL in the germline V gene. This CDR3 is 16 amino acids long. CDR3 region: CASSQIFGTGYNEQFF.

This chain links TRBV4-3 with TRBJ2-7. Germline V gives CDR1 LGHNA, CDR2 YSLEER. The CDR3 runs 14 residues. CDR3 protein: CASSQDEMEYEQYF.

The chain links TRBV6-5 to TRBJ2-7; the D gene TCRdb calls, TRBD2, cannot be checked with no DNA. In germline, CDR1 is MNHEY, CDR2 SVGAGI. This CDR3 contains 15 residues. CDR3 protein: CASSFTLAGVGEQYF.

The CDR3 reads CATSDGQSYEQYF. V and J are TRBV24-1 and TRBJ2-7; the TCRdb D gene call, TRBD1, has no DNA to confirm it. Germline values: CDR1 KGHDR, CDR2 SFDVKD. The length of the CDR3 is 13 residues.

The chain employs TRBV10-3 and TRBJ2-5; TCRdb lists TRBD1, though no DNA is available to test this call. Germline values: CDR1 ENHRY, CDR2 SYGVKD. The CDR3 has 12 residues. The CDR3 spells CATAGDGETQYF.

The chain recombines TRBV20-1 with TRBJ2-1; the D call from TCRdb, TRBD2, cannot be confirmed without DNA. The germline CDR1 and CDR2 sequences are DFQATT and SNEGSKA (reference sequence). The CDR3 totals 16 residues. The CDR3 is CSASNPSGREDNEQFF.

The chain is built from TRBV6-2 or TRBV6-3 and TRBJ2-1. The germline CDR1 and CDR2 sequences are MNHEY and SVGEGT. The CDR3 covers 15 residues. The CDR3 loop is CASSYEWSSYNEQFF.

The chain recombines TRBV27 with TRBJ2-7; the D call of TRBD2 rests on TCRdb alone, since no DNA is present to check it. Per germline, CDR1 MNHEY and CDR2 SMNVEV (reference sequence). The CDR3 extends over 15 amino acids. The CDR3 spells CASGIGWSGNHEQYF.

This chain connects TRBV28 to TRBJ2-3; TCRdb reports TRBD1, a call that lacks DNA to check it against. There are 16 residues in the CDR3. Germline lookup yields CDR1 MDHEN and CDR2 SYDVKM. The CDR3 sequence is CASSSPQGLSTDTQYF.

This rearrangement joins TRBV15 to TRBJ2-5; as DNA is missing, the TRBD2 call by TCRdb cannot be tested. The CDR3 has 14 amino acids. Germline CDR1 LNHNV, CDR2 YYDKDF (reference sequence). The CDR3 spells CATSGGLVMETQYF. Combining the CDR3 with reference TRBV15 and TRBJ2-5 gives the whole variable domain DAMVIQNPRYQVTQFGKPVTLSCSQTLNHNVMYWYQQKSSQAPKLLFHYYDKDFNNEADTPDNFQSRRPNTSFCFLDIRSPGLGDTAMYLCATSGGLVMETQYFGPGTRLLVL.

The chain combines TRBV6-7 with TRBJ2-5; no DNA is available, so the TRBD1 call from TCRdb remains unchecked. TRBV6-7 is filed as an ORF, its function uncertain. The CDR3 loop spans 13 amino acids. The CDR3 sequence: CASTRGEQETQYF.

The chain combines TRBV6-1 with TRBJ1-2. The germline CDR1 and CDR2 sequences are MNHNS and SASEGT. The length of the CDR3 is 15 residues. The CDR3 protein is CASSRLGEANYGYTF.

The genes are TRBV6-5 and TRBJ2-4; TCRdb's D call, TRBD2, is unchecked because there is no DNA. CDR1 is MNHEY, CDR2 SVGAGI, per germline. The CDR3 totals 19 residues. The CDR3 loop reads CASSSRLAGASLAKNIQYF.

The chain couples TRBV11-2 to TRBJ2-6; TCRdb proposes TRBD2, but this gene call is untestable without DNA. Germline V gene data show CDR1 as SGHAT and CDR2 as FQNNGV. The CDR3 length is 17 residues. This chain's CDR3 is CASSPMDGRFTANVLTF.

The chain employs TRBV29-1 and TRBJ2-3. There are 11 residues in the CDR3. Germline V gene lookup returns CDR1 SQVTM and CDR2 ANQGSEA. This chain's CDR3 is CSGSGTDTQYF.

The chain employs TRBV6-2 or TRBV6-3 and TRBJ2-6; the TCRdb call, TRBD1, lacks DNA for checking. The CDR3 is 17 amino acids. Germline-derived CDR1 and CDR2 are MNHEY and SVGEGT. The chain's CDR3 is CASSLYTGITGANVLTF.

V usage is TRBV29-1 and J usage is TRBJ2-6. CDR1 is SQVTM, CDR2 ANQGSEA, per germline. The CDR3 sequence is 15 residues long. CDR3 in amino acids: CSVELQGSGANVLTF.

This chain joins TRBV15 and TRBJ2-1; as DNA is missing, the TRBD1 call by TCRdb cannot be tested. The CDR3 sequence is 13 residues long. Germline V gene sequence: CDR1 LNHNV, CDR2 YYDKDF (reference sequence). The CDR3 sequence is CATSGGTYNEQFF.

V usage is TRBV18 and J usage is TRBJ2-5; TCRdb selects TRBD1, and the lack of DNA leaves this call unchecked. Germline V CDR1 and CDR2: KGHSH, LQKENI. This CDR3 is built from 16 residues. The CDR3 sequence is CASSPRGTGNSETQYF.

This rearrangement joins TRBV20-1 to TRBJ1-4. The germline V gene encodes CDR1 DFQATT and CDR2 SNEGSKA (reference sequence). This CDR3 contains 14 residues. The CDR3 loop reads CSARDLEPEEKLFF.